Each of the 24 T cell receptor beta chains below was sequenced from the same sample in a study of early T cells in non-severe SARS-CoV-2 infection. TCRdb independently ran MiXCR on the 5' RACE reads; one entry per CDR3 protein. This table holds fewer than 130,000 distinct CDR3 sequences, roughly 12% found once. The sample was whole blood, taken at baseline. The source is an adult who was a healthcare worker with PCR-confirmed SARS-CoV-2 infection or an uninfected control (not recorded which).

In its sample, this clonotype was seen a few times. V gene TRBV27 combines with J gene TRBJ2-7; possibly TRBD1 for D (7 bases). Trimming removed 9 bases from V and 0 bases from J, with 24 bases in between. The CDR3 runs to 17 residues. Germline CDR1 and CDR2: MNHEY and SMNVEV (reference sequence). In DNA form, the CDR3 reads TGTGCCAGTAAACCCCGCGGGACCGGGACAGCCTCCTACGAGCAGTACTTC. Translating it yields CASKPRGTGTASYEQYF.

The genes are TRBV6-5 and TRBJ1-1; TRBD1 is a possible D gene (5 bases). Trimming stripped 10 bases from V and 8 bases from J, with 23 bases between. The CDR3 is 14 amino acids. The germline gives CDR1 MNHEY, CDR2 SVGAGI. The CDR3 loop is CATHSGGKGTEAFF. CDR3 DNA sequence: TGTGCCACCCATTCGGGGGGGAAGGGGACCGAAGCTTTCTTT.

This clonotype was observed a handful of times. Written as DNA, the CDR3 is TGTGCCTGGAGGGGACAGGGGTTCACTGAAGCTTTCTTT. As protein: CAWRGQGFTEAFF. This rearrangement joins TRBV30 to TRBJ1-1, with 10 bases identical to TRBD1. The trim removed 3 bases at V and 4 bases at J, leaving 2 bases unmatched. This CDR3 is built from 13 residues. The germline gives CDR1 GTSNPN, CDR2 SVGIG (reference sequence). The full variable domain, its missing parts supplied by reference TRBV30 and TRBJ1-1, is SQTIHQWPATLVQPVGSPLSLECTVEGTSNPNLYWYRQAAGRGLQLLFYSVGIGQISSEVPQNLSASRPQDRQFILSSKKLLLSDSGFYLCAWRGQGFTEAFFGQGTRLTVV.

This clonotype was counted between two and nine times. J is TRBJ1-3 and V is TRBV12-3 or TRBV12-4, with D possibly TRBD1 on 6 matching bases. Trimming stripped 6 bases from V and 0 bases from J, with 24 bases between. This CDR3 has 19 residues. The CDR3 DNA reads TGTGCCAGCAGCTCCAACCCGGGGACACCCGATAGCTCTGGAAACACCATATATTTT. It translates to CASSSNPGTPDSSGNTIYF.

This clonotype was picked up a small number of times. The V gene is TRBV2, the J gene TRBJ1-1; no definite D call. The CDR3 runs 13 residues. Per germline, CDR1 SNHLY and CDR2 FYNNEI. V lost 7 bases and J lost 1, with 10 bases in between. CDR3 sequence (DNA): TGTGCCAGCACCGCACAACGGAACACTGAAGCTTTCTTT. Translation: CASTAQRNTEAFF.

V gene TRBV6-5 combines with J gene TRBJ2-3; D is ambiguous. Between the trimmed V and J ends, which lost 2 bases and 3 bases, there was a span of 9 bases. CDR1 and CDR2 (germline): MNHEY, SVGAGI. The CDR3 runs 14 residues. CDR3 nucleotide sequence: TGTGCCAGCAGTTACGGGGAACGTACAGATACGCAGTATTTT. Protein product: CASSYGERTDTQYF.

The J gene is TRBJ2-1, the V gene TRBV24-1; D is ambiguous. CDR1 and CDR2 from the germline V gene are KGHDR and SFDVKD. Trimming took 4 bases from V and 2 from J, leaving 11 bases between them. The CDR3 runs to 15 residues. The CDR3 spells CATSEGRKAYNEQFF. The CDR3, as DNA: TGTGCCACCAGTGAGGGCAGAAAGGCCTACAATGAGCAGTTCTTC.

The chain carries TRBV7-6 and TRBJ1-3; D uncertain. CDR3 length: 17 residues. Deletions cut 1 base from V and 0 bases from J, with 13 bases between. Germline CDR1 is SGHVS and CDR2 is FNYEAQ. CDR3 sequence reads: CASSLDPRPSSGNTIYF. The CDR3 DNA reads as TGTGCCAGCAGCTTAGACCCCCGCCCAAGCTCTGGAAACACCATATATTTT.

This clonotype was observed a few times. The V call is TRBV10-3, the J call TRBJ2-5, with 8 bases lining up with TRBD2. The CDR3 is 13 residues long. Per the germline V gene, CDR1 is ENHRY and CDR2 is SYGVKD. With V trimmed by 6 bases and J by 1 base, 1 base remained unmatched. The chain's CDR3 is CAISGGAQETQYF. CDR3 nucleotides: TGTGCCATCAGCGGGGGGGCCCAAGAGACCCAGTACTTC.

Only a few counts were recorded for this clonotype. V gene TRBV5-1 combines with J gene TRBJ1-1; tentative D call: TRBD1 (5 bases). The CDR3 is made up of 14 amino acids. V lost 0 bases and J lost 1, with 7 bases in between. Germline CDR1 reads SGHRS; CDR2 reads YFSETQ. DNA of the CDR3: TGCGCCAGCAGCTTGGCCGACAGGAACACTGAAGCTTTCTTT. Encoded protein: CASSLADRNTEAFF.

This clonotype was observed a handful of times. V usage is TRBV16 and J usage is TRBJ2-1; D is unclear. CDR1 KGHSY and CDR2 FQNENV come from the germline V gene. Trimming stripped 1 base from V and 3 bases from J, with 1 base between. This CDR3 spans 12 amino acids. CDR3 sequence: CASSQFYNEQFF. CDR3 nucleotides: TGTGCCAGCAGCCAATTCTACAATGAGCAGTTCTTC.

V gene TRBV20-1 combines with J gene TRBJ1-4; 9 nucleotides agree with TRBD1. This CDR3 is built from 13 residues. Germline V gene sequence: CDR1 DFQATT, CDR2 SNEGSKA (reference sequence). V lost 4 bases and J lost 6; bases outside the gene matches: 3. For the CDR3, the DNA is TGCAGTGCTAACCGGGACAGGGATGAAAAACTGTTTTTT. Protein product: CSANRDRDEKLFF.

The chain joins TRBV20-1 to TRBJ1-5; tentative D call: TRBD1 (5 bases). Germline values: CDR1 DFQATT, CDR2 SNEGSKA (reference sequence). This CDR3 comprises 16 residues. V was clipped by 5 bases and J by 1 base, with 18 bases between them. CDR3 in amino acids: CSAPEPRQSSNQPQHF. The CDR3 coding sequence is TGCAGTGCTCCCGAACCTAGACAGAGCAGCAATCAGCCCCAGCATTTT.

This clonotype was seen only a few times. The rearrangement joins TRBV29-1 to TRBJ1-2; D remains unclear. Trimming cost V 5 bases and J 4 bases, with 26 bases left between them. The CDR3 has 17 residues. Per germline, CDR1 SQVTM and CDR2 ANQGSEA. The CDR3 DNA reads as TGCAGCGTTCTCTTAGCCCGCCCCGGTTTGATATCCTATGGCTACACCTTC. Its translation: CSVLLARPGLISYGYTF.

This clonotype was seen a few times. This rearrangement joins TRBV5-6 to TRBJ1-2, with D perhaps matching TRBD1 (6 bases). Germline V gene data show CDR1 as SGHDT and CDR2 as YYEEEE. This CDR3 has 13 residues. V was trimmed by 5 bases and J by 8 bases, leaving 16 bases between them. CDR3 sequence: CASSPDRLGGYTF. CDR3 coding DNA: TGTGCCAGCAGTCCTGACAGGCTGGGCGGCTACACCTTC.

CDR3 sequence reads: CSASKGGNQPQHF. In nucleotides, the CDR3 is TGCAGTGCTTCTAAGGGGGGAAATCAGCCCCAGCATTTT. This chain connects TRBV20-1 to TRBJ1-5; D might be TRBD1 (6 bases). The germline CDR1 and CDR2 sequences are DFQATT and SNEGSKA (reference sequence). CDR3 length equals 13 residues. V lost 5 bases to trimming and J lost 4 bases, with 12 bases between them.

The chain has TRBV18 and TRBJ1-2, with TRBD1 identical over 9 bases. Germline V CDR1 and CDR2: KGHSH, LQKENI. V shed 3 bases, J shed 3 bases, and the junction held 8 bases outside the gene matches. This CDR3 spans 16 amino acids. The CDR3 loop is CASSPPGGQGDYGYTF. DNA for the CDR3: TGTGCCAGCTCACCGCCCGGGGGACAGGGTGACTATGGCTACACCTTC.

This clonotype has at least ten counts. The chain carries TRBV27 and TRBJ2-7, with 8 bases identical to TRBD1. This CDR3 spans 14 amino acids. Germline CDR1 and CDR2: MNHEY and SMNVEV (reference sequence). The trim removed 1 base at V and 4 bases at J, leaving 3 bases unmatched. The CDR3 protein is CASSLFRGRYEQYF. CDR3 coding DNA: TGTGCCAGCAGTTTATTCAGGGGGCGGTACGAGCAGTACTTC.

The V gene is TRBV29-1, the J gene TRBJ1-2, with 7 bases aligning to TRBD1. J was trimmed by 0 bases and V by 4 bases; bases with no gene match: 11. The germline V gene encodes CDR1 SQVTM and CDR2 ANQGSEA. The CDR3 runs to 16 residues. This chain's CDR3 is CSVVNRGQSSNYGYTF. CDR3 sequence (DNA): TGCAGCGTTGTAAACAGGGGCCAATCGTCTAACTATGGCTACACCTTC.

As to this clonotype: At one boundary the junction diverges from the germline segment, which might be a read error. The J gene is TRBJ2-5, the V gene TRBV20-1; D remains ambiguous. The germline V gene encodes CDR1 DFQATT and CDR2 SNEGSKA (reference sequence). The CDR3 is 12 amino acids. CDR3 sequence: CSVRSLQETQYF. In DNA, the CDR3 is TGCAGTGTTAGAAGCCTTCAAGAGACCCAGTACTTC.

The chain joins TRBV7-2 to TRBJ2-3, with a weak D call TRBD2 (7 bases). There are 16 residues in the CDR3. Trimming left V 5 bases short and J 2 bases short, with 17 bases between. Germline V gives CDR1 SGHTA, CDR2 FQGNSA. CDR3 DNA sequence: TGTGCCAGCAGCCCTCCCTGGGGGGGCGTCACAGATACGCAGTATTTT. As protein: CASSPPWGGVTDTQYF. Combining the CDR3 with reference TRBV7-2 and TRBJ2-3 gives the whole variable domain GAGVSQSPSNKVTEKGKDVELRCDPISGHTALYWYRQSLGQGLEFLIYFQGNSAPDKSGLPSDRFSAERTGGSVSTLTIQRTQQEDSAVYLCASSPPWGGVTDTQYFGPGTRLTVL.

This chain uses TRBV29-1 with TRBJ2-4; D is possibly TRBD1 (5 bases). Trimming removed 4 bases from V and 6 bases from J, with 7 bases in between. CDR1 is SQVTM and CDR2 is ANQGSEA in the germline V gene. The CDR3 sequence is 11 residues long. The CDR3 is CSVGTLNIQYF. Written as DNA, the CDR3 is TGCAGCGTTGGGACACTAAACATTCAGTACTTC.

This clonotype showed up just a few times. The chain is built from TRBV19 and TRBJ1-6; a weak D match, TRBD1 (6 bases). CDR1 is LNHDA, CDR2 SQIVND, per germline (reference sequence). This CDR3 has 16 residues. The V gene lost 0 bases and the J gene lost 7 bases, with 13 bases spanning the gap. CDR3 loop: CASSIDRGTRNSPLHF. For the CDR3, the DNA is TGTGCCAGTAGTATAGATAGGGGGACAAGGAATTCACCCCTCCACTTT.

This clonotype turned up a few times. The V gene is TRBV5-1, the J gene TRBJ2-7, with 8 bases that match TRBD1. The ends lost 4 bases at V and 5 bases at J; junction bases unmatched: 8. This CDR3 is built from 14 residues. The germline V gene has CDR1 SGHRS and CDR2 YFSETQ. CDR3 sequence: CASSPGQGYDEQYF. The CDR3 DNA reads as TGCGCCAGCAGCCCTGGACAGGGTTACGACGAGCAGTACTTC.